This T cell receptor (beta chain) derives from a study of response to subunit inactivated influenza vaccine. Study-wide points: The authors offered the suggestion that each seasonal influenza vaccination recruits few new T cells.

TCRdb analysed the RT-PCR reads with MiXCR anew, one entry per CDR3 protein. The data contain 500,000 to 600,000 distinct CDR3 sequences, roughly 15% of them seen just once; the ten biggest clones take up 11%. V was shortened by 0 bases and J by 3 bases, with 12 bases between the two germline ends. CDR3 length: 16 amino acids. The germline CDR1 and CDR2 sequences are LGHNA and YNFKEQ. As concerns this clonotype: No antigen is known for it.

The sequences come from PBMCs from blood, collected 11 to 12 days after vaccination. This TCR was recovered from a man aged 50-60 years who received an inactivated influenza vaccine. The V call is TRBV4-2, the J call TRBJ1-5; D might be TRBD1 (6 bases). The CDR3 nucleotides are TGTGCCAGCAGCCAAGAAAGGCTGGGGGCCAATCAGCCCCAGCATTTT. Translation gives CASSQERLGANQPQHF.